Listed below are T cell receptor beta chains from one sample, sequenced in a study of cytomegalovirus exposure and HLA in healthy donors. The method was immunoSEQ multiplex PCR; TCRdb's version includes in-frame clones alone and lacks a portion of them. The table shows about 190,000 clones, with 65% to 85% occurring only once. The sequenced sample consisted of PBMCs. Receptor source: a man aged 50 or older in good health and CMV-seronegative. Each CDR3 is given with its conserved first and last residue. A D gene is named only where the DNA matches it firmly.

CDR3 protein	D gene	J gene	V gene
CASSLARGTEAFF	NA	TRBJ1-1	TRBV7-2
CASTKSMLAGTTDTQYF	TRBD2	TRBJ2-3	TRBV7-2
CASSLALGARRGEQYF	NA	TRBJ2-7	TRBV7-2
CASSWTANYGYTF	NA	TRBJ1-2	TRBV5-1
CASSHNRGPGHTQYF	TRBD1	TRBJ2-3	TRBV14
CASSASGGVTQYF	NA	TRBJ2-5	TRBV9
CASSPWEGSAEAFF	NA	TRBJ1-1	TRBV18
CASSPRTGAGELFF	TRBD1	TRBJ2-2	TRBV18
CASSLYVGAGTGELFF	NA	TRBJ2-2	TRBV5-4
CASSARASEGTEQFF	NA	TRBJ2-1	TRBV9
CSVDVAGGFTDTQHF	NA	NA	TRBV29-1
CASSLYNQPQHF	NA	TRBJ1-5	TRBV7-8
CASSYDGENTEAFF	NA	TRBJ1-1	TRBV6-6
CASSYLGAVGYTF	NA	TRBJ1-2	TRBV6-5
CASSFSGNEPQHF	NA	TRBJ1-5	TRBV7-2
CAWHRDTYNEQFF	NA	TRBJ2-1	TRBV30
CASSQGQAYNEQFF	TRBD1	TRBJ2-1	TRBV5-8
CASSPGQGPPGYGYTF	TRBD1	TRBJ1-2	TRBV27
CASSLWTSGAISYNEQFF	TRBD2	TRBJ2-1	TRBV7-2
CASSLGGTGTYEQYF	TRBD1	TRBJ2-7	TRBV5-4
CASLKGQGADYGYTF	TRBD1	TRBJ1-2	TRBV6-1
CASSMGQGGEKLFF	TRBD1	TRBJ1-4	TRBV5-5
CASRSVSNSPLHF	NA	TRBJ1-6	TRBV2
CASSGQGSYNEQFF	TRBD1	TRBJ2-1	TRBV19
CASTRTGVNEKLFF	TRBD1	TRBJ1-4	TRBV5-1
CASSNGDRGYEKLFF	TRBD1	TRBJ1-4	TRBV13
CASSALWEGNGELFF	TRBD2	TRBJ2-2	TRBV4-1
CVTQQGTGSGYTF	TRBD1	TRBJ1-2	TRBV6-6
CASSPNPGDYGYTF	NA	TRBJ1-2	TRBV19
CASKRQISYEQYF	NA	TRBJ2-7	TRBV19
CASSDSPSGVSPLHF	NA	TRBJ1-6	TRBV6-4
CASSYSVQVQPQHF	NA	TRBJ1-5	TRBV6-5
CASSDSGGQGAVETQYF	TRBD1	TRBJ2-5	TRBV6-4